This T cell receptor (beta chain) came from a study of metastatic and nonmetastatic thyroid tumors. The wider study: Across peripheral blood and tumor or nodule tissue samples taken from malignant and benign thyroid patients, the repertoires were compared with one another. Whole-study findings and limits: In both blood and tumor samples, TCR beta diversity was reported significantly higher for malignant than benign nodules.

This clone was found many times. Its antigen is not known. Trimming shortened V by 8 bases and J by 1 base, and 8 bases separated the two germline ends. CDR1 and CDR2 from the germline V gene are LNHDA and SQIVND (reference sequence). The CDR3 has 12 residues. Nobody among the patients had been given any treatment before thyroid surgery. As processed by the authors: A classifier for distant metastasis in papillary thyroid cancer was constructed using CDR3 differences observed across clinicopathological groups. Through MiXCR, TCRdb re-clonotyped the PCR reads. These V and J calls are TCRdb output, not the study's own analysis. Among fewer than 30,000 clones, roughly 15% were seen once, and the ten largest hold roughly 4.7%.

The chain links TRBV19 to TRBJ1-1; D gene ambiguous. What was sequenced was blood. The receptor was derived from a female donor with papillary thyroid cancer or a benign thyroid nodule (not recorded which). Some clones in this sample may be carry-over from other donors' samples. The chain's CDR3 is CASFRENTEAFF. The CDR3 region has the DNA TGTGCCAGTTTCCGGGAGAACACTGAAGCTTTCTTT.